The 15 T cell receptor beta chains reported below all come from one sample, sequenced in a study of OX40 agonist ivuxolimab in advanced cancers. Library prep was done by the immunoSEQ multiplex PCR assay. The source is immuneACCESS, and TCRdb retained only in-frame sequences with V and J called. Part of the clones is not carried over; for the studies checked, unresolved V genes explain less than half of this, and the remainder is unexplained. This sample has fewer than 120,000 clones in its table, and around nine tenths of those were observed once. The ten most abundant clones make up 0.27% of the sample. Sequencing used CD4+ or CD8+ T cells sorted from blood, obtained in a trial of the OX40 agonist ivuxolimab. The receptor source for this set is an adult with an advanced solid tumor such as melanoma, head and neck, liver or kidney cancer.

CDR3 nucleotides: TGTGCCAGCAGCTCCCCGTACAGAAACAATGAGCAGTTCTTC. It encodes CASSSPYRNNEQFF. The rearrangement uses TRBV7-3 and TRBJ2-1; D unresolved. The CDR3 has 14 amino acids. With 4 bases removed from V and 5 bases from J, the gap between germline ends came to 12 bases. Per germline, CDR1 SGHTA and CDR2 FQGTGA.

The chain couples TRBV7-3 to TRBJ2-3; 13 bases line up with TRBD2. The CDR3 has 17 residues. J was trimmed by 0 bases and V by 5 bases; bases with no gene match: 5. From germline, CDR1 is SGHTA and CDR2 FQGTGA. The CDR3 loop reads CASSPEGLAGSTDTQYF. CDR3 bases: TGTGCCAGCAGCCCCGAGGGACTAGCGGGGAGCACAGATACGCAGTATTTT.

V usage is TRBV6-5 and J usage is TRBJ1-1; 8 bases are shared with TRBD1. CDR1 and CDR2 from the germline V gene are MNHEY and SVGAGI. J was trimmed by 7 bases and V by 5 bases; bases with no gene match: 3. The CDR3 runs to 12 residues. CDR3 protein: CASSDRGGEAFF. The CDR3, as DNA: TGTGCCAGCAGTGACAGGGGCGGTGAAGCTTTCTTT.

This clone was seen only once. At one end the junction does not follow the germline gene, possibly because of a read error. Other nucleotide sequences from this sample produce the same CDR3. The rearrangement links TRBV29-1 to TRBJ2-1, with D maybe TRBD2 (5 bases). Germline V gene data show CDR1 as SQVTM and CDR2 as ANQGSEA. This CDR3 comprises 14 residues. CDR3: CSVELGGFYNEQFF. CDR3 sequence (DNA): TGCAGCGTTGAACTCGGAGGCTTCTACAATGAACAGTTCTTC.

The chain couples TRBV6-4 to TRBJ1-1; D possibly corresponds to TRBD1 (6 bases). Germline V lookup: CDR1 MRHNA, CDR2 SNTAGT. This CDR3 has 15 residues. Trimming left V 0 bases short and J 1 base short, with 9 bases between. The CDR3 region is CASSDSTGPNTEAFF. Here the CDR3 DNA reads TGTGCCAGCAGTGACTCGACAGGACCGAACACTGAAGCTTTCTTT.

The rearrangement joins TRBV18 to TRBJ2-1, with D unclear. The CDR3 extends over 14 amino acids. Germline CDR1 is KGHSH and CDR2 is LQKENI. Trimming cost V 6 bases and J 2 bases, with 11 bases left between them. CDR3 in DNA: TGTGCCAGCTCCCCCCCAGACACCTACAATGAGCAGTTCTTC. This encodes CASSPPDTYNEQFF.

The V call is TRBV4-1, the J call TRBJ1-2, with 7 bases identical to TRBD1. CDR1 is MGHRA, CDR2 YSYEKL, per germline. The CDR3 has 14 amino acids. V was clipped by 3 bases and J by 0 bases; unmatched bases: 1. CDR3 sequence: CASSQGQSNYGYTF. For the CDR3, the DNA is TGCGCCAGCAGCCAGGGACAGTCTAACTATGGCTACACCTTC.

The sample holds a few counts of this clone. The chain is built from TRBV6-5 and TRBJ2-3; 11 bases line up with TRBD1. The CDR3 consists of 12 residues. Germline V gene lookup returns CDR1 MNHEY and CDR2 SVGAGI. V trimming: 8 bases; J trimming: 8 bases; junction bases outside the gene matches: 3. CDR3 DNA sequence: TGTGCCAGCGGGACAGGGGGGGGTACGCAGTATTTT. Translating gives CASGTGGGTQYF.

V gene TRBV28 combines with J gene TRBJ2-3; D is uncertain. Per the germline V gene, CDR1 is MDHEN and CDR2 is SYDVKM. Deletions cut 6 bases from V and 8 bases from J, with 12 bases between. The CDR3 runs 12 residues. CDR3 sequence: CASSQGYATQYF. CDR3 coding DNA: TGTGCCAGCAGCCAAGGGTACGCTACGCAGTATTTT.

This clone was detected a few times. V and J are TRBV19 and TRBJ2-7, with TRBD2 matching 11 bases. Germline V lookup: CDR1 LNHDA, CDR2 SQIVND (reference sequence). The V gene end was trimmed by 1 base and the J gene end by 2 bases; junction bases not matched to a gene: 4. This CDR3 has 16 amino acids. CDR3 DNA sequence: TGTGCCAGTAGTATAGGGCGACTAGCGGGGCCCTACGAGCAGTACTTC. Encoded protein: CASSIGRLAGPYEQYF. Full variable domain (rest looked up from reference TRBV19 and TRBJ2-7): DGGITQSPKYLFRKEGQNVTLSCEQNLNHDAMYWYRQDPGQGLRLIYYSQIVNDFQKGDIAEGYSVSREKKESFPLTVTSAQKNPTAFYLCASSIGRLAGPYEQYFGPGTRLTVT.

V is TRBV5-1 and J is TRBJ2-2; 9 positions agree with TRBD2. The CDR3 consists of 20 residues. The germline V gene has CDR1 SGHRS and CDR2 YFSETQ. The junction had 13 bases not matched to a gene; V was cut back by 1 base and J by 0 bases. CDR3 amino acids: CASSLLVASGANANTGELFF. CDR3 sequence (DNA): TGCGCCAGCAGCTTGTTGGTCGCTAGCGGGGCAAATGCGAACACCGGGGAGCTGTTTTTT.

The chain combines TRBV6-5 with TRBJ2-7; 11 positions match TRBD1. After removal of 4 bases from V and 6 bases from J, the junction contained 8 bases not matched to a gene. The CDR3 extends over 15 amino acids. CDR1 and CDR2 from the germline V gene are MNHEY and SVGAGI. Here the CDR3 DNA reads TGTGCCAGCAGTTCCCTACGGACAGGGGGCGGCGAGCAGTACTTC. Residues: CASSSLRTGGGEQYF.

The rearrangement links TRBV9 to TRBJ2-2; D possibly corresponds to TRBD2 (7 bases). V lost 0 bases, J lost 5 bases, and 11 bases lay in between. The CDR3 sequence is 15 residues long. The V gene's germline CDR1 is SGDLS and CDR2 YYNGEE. In nucleotides, the CDR3 is TGTGCCAGCAGCGTAGCCGGGGGGCGGACCGGGGAGCTGTTTTTT. As protein: CASSVAGGRTGELFF.

The chain employs TRBV19 and TRBJ1-1, with D possibly TRBD1 on 5 matching bases. The germline V gene has CDR1 LNHDA and CDR2 SQIVND (reference sequence). The CDR3 spans 16 residues. V lost 3 bases to trimming and J lost 2 bases, with 16 bases between them. The CDR3 spells CASSINGARVNTEAFF. The CDR3 DNA reads as TGTGCCAGTAGTATCAACGGAGCCAGGGTTAACACTGAAGCTTTCTTT.

The table lists this clone with a count of one. The J gene is TRBJ2-3, the V gene TRBV30; D is unresolved. This CDR3 region has 16 residues. Per the germline V gene, CDR1 is GTSNPN and CDR2 is SVGIG (reference sequence). Trimming shortened V by 1 base and J by 4 bases, and 18 bases separated the two germline ends. The CDR3 spells CAWSAAWIRQADTQYF. CDR3 DNA: TGTGCCTGGAGTGCGGCCTGGATCAGGCAGGCAGATACGCAGTATTTT.